Listed below are T cell receptor beta chains from one sample, sequenced in a study of blood T cell repertoires in COVID-19. Sequencing used immunoSEQ multiplex PCR; TCRdb keeps in-frame clones, though not all of them. The sample has about 480,000 clones, roughly 89% seen once. Sequencing input: peripheral blood. Source of these receptors: a woman aged 30 to 39 with acute or convalescent COVID-19. The CDR3 runs from the conserved cysteine through the conserved F or W. D genes are given only for firm matches. Only some rows state a clone size, as once, few, many or a class for expanded clones.

TRBJ2-1 | TRBD2 | 17 | TRBV15 | . | TGTGCCACCAGCAGAGGGAGAGCTAGCGGGGGGGCAAATGAGCAGTTCTTC | CATSRGRASGGANEQFF
TRBJ1-1 | . | 16 | TRBV5-1 | . | TGCGCCAGCAGCTTGGGTGCGCGGGGATCCAGGACTGAAGCTTTCTTT | CASSLGARGSRTEAFF
TRBJ1-2 | TRBD1 | 13 | TRBV3-1/TRBV3-2 | . | TGTGCCAGCAGCCCCGGGACAGGGGAGGGCTACACCTTC | CASSPGTGEGYTF
TRBJ2-3 | . | 13 | TRBV12-3/TRBV12-4 | . | TGTGCCAGCAGCGTAGAATGGACAGATACGCAGTATTTT | CASSVEWTDTQYF
TRBJ2-3 | . | 16 | TRBV25-1 | . | TGTGCCAGCAGTCCATGGACTCAGTCCCTAGGAGATACGCAGTATTTT | CASSPWTQSLGDTQYF
TRBJ1-6 | . | 15 | TRBV11-2 | . | TGTGCCAGCAGCCTAGGCGGGCAGGGGAATTCACCCCTCCACTTT | CASSLGGQGNSPLHF
TRBJ1-6 | . | 16 | TRBV19 | . | TGTGCCAGTAGTACCGGGACATACCACGATAATTCACCCCTCCACTTT | CASSTGTYHDNSPLHF
TRBJ1-1 | . | 13 | TRBV12-3/TRBV12-4 | . | TGTGCCAGCAGTTTTCAAGGGGACACTGAAGCTTTCTTT | CASSFQGDTEAFF
TRBJ2-5 | . | 14 | TRBV5-1 | . | TGCGCCAGCAGCTTAGGGGAAAAGCAAGAGACCCAGTACTTC | CASSLGEKQETQYF
TRBJ1-2 | . | 11 | TRBV29-1 | once | TGCAGCGTTGAAGGTCAGGGAGGCTACACCTTC | CSVEGQGGYTF
TRBJ1-5 | . | 16 | TRBV5-5 | . | TGTGCCAGCAGCCCAGCAGGTCCAGGCAGCAATCAGCCCCAGCATTTT | CASSPAGPGSNQPQHF
TRBJ1-1 | TRBD1 | 14 | TRBV4-1 | . | TGCGCCAGCAGCCAGAGACAGGGGGTTGATGAAGCTTTCTTT | CASSQRQGVDEAFF
TRBJ1-5 | TRBD1 | 14 | TRBV6-5 | . | TGTGCCAGCAGGCCGGACAGGGGTCATCAGCCCCAGCATTTT | CASRPDRGHQPQHF
TRBJ2-1 | TRBD2 | 14 | TRBV19 | . | TGTGCCAGTATGGACGGGGGGTTGAGTAATGAGCAGTTCTTC | CASMDGGLSNEQFF